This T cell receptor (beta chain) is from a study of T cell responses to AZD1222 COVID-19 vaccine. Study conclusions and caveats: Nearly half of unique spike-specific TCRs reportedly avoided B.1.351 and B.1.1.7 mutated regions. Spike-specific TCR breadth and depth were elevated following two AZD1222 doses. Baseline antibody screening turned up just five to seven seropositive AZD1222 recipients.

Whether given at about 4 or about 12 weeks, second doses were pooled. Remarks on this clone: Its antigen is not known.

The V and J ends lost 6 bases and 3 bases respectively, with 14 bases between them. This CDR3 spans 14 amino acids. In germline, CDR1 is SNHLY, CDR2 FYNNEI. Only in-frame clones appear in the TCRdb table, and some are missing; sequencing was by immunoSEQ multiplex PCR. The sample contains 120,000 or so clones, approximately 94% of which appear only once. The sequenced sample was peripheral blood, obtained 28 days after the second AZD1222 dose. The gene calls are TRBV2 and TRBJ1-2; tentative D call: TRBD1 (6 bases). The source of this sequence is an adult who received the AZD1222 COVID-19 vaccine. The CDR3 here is CASSPRGVYYGYTF. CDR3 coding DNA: TGTGCCAGCAGCCCGAGGGGGGTTTACTATGGCTACACCTTC.